This T cell receptor (beta chain) was found in a study of blood T cells in healthy people across ages. Next came a second PCR, run for about 6 to 11 cycles, which used a sample-barcoded 5' primer along with a J-beta primer mix. TCRdb itself ran the 5' RACE reads through MiXCR, one entry per CDR3 protein. The repertoire has roughly 640,000 distinct CDR3 sequences, approximately 30% of them found once; the top ten carry about a sixth. Germline values: CDR1 DFQATT, CDR2 SNEGSKA (reference sequence). Trimming left V 0 bases short and J 1 base short, with 13 bases between. CDR3 length: 15 amino acids. This clonotype was found many times.

The sequence derives from a woman aged 80 or older in good health. The material sequenced was blood. This sequence joins TRBV20-1 and TRBJ2-7; possibly TRBD1 or TRBD2 for D (5 bases each). The CDR3 sequence: CSARDGTRISYEQYF. As DNA, the CDR3 is TGCAGTGCTAGAGACGGGACGCGGATTTCCTACGAGCAGTACTTC.